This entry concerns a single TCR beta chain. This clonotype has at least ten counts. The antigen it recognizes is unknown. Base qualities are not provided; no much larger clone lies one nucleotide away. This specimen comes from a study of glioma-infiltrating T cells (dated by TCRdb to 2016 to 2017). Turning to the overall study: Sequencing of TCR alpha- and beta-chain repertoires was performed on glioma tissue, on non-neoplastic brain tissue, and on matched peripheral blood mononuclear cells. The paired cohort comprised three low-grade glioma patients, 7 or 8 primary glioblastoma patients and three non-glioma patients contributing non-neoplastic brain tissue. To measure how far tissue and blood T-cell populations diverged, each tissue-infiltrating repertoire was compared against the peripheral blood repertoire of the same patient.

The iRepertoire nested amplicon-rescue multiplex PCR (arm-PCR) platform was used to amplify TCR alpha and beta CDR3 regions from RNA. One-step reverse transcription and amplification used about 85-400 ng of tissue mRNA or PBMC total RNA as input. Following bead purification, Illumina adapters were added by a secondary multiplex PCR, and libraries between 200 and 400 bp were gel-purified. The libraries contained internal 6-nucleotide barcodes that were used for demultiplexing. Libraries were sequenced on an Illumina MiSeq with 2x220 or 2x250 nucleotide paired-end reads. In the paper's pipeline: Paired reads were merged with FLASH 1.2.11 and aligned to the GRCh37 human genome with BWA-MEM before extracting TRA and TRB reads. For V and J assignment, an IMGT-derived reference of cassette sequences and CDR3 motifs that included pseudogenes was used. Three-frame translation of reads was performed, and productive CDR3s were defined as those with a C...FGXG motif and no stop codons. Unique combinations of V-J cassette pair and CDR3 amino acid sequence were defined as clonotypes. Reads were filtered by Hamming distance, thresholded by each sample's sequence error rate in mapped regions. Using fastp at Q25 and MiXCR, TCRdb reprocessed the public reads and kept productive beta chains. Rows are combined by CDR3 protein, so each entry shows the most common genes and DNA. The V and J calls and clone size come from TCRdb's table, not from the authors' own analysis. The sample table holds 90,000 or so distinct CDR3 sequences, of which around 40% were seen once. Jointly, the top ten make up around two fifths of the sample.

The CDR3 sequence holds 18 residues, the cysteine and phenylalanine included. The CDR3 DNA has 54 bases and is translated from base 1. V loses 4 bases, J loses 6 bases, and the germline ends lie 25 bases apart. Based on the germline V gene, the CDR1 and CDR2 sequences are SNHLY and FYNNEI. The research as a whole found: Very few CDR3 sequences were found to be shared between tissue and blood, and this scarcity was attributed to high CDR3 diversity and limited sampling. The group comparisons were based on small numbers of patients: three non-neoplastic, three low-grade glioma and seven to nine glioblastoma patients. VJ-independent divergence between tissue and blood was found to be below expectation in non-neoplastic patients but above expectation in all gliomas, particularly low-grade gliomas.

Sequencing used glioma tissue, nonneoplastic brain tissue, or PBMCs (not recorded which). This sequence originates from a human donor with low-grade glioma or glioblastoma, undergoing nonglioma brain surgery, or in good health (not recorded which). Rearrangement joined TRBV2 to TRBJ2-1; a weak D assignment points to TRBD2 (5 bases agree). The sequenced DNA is TGTGCCAGCAGTGTCCACTCCTCGGGATTGGGCGCAGGCAATGAGCAGTTCTTC. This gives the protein CASSVHSSGLGAGNEQFF.